This T cell receptor beta chain was identified during a study of blood T cell repertoires in COVID-19. Turning to the study itself: Samples of COVID-19 (acute and convalescent) were obtained from the United States, Italy and Spain. PBMCs, B-cell-depleted T cells, or T cells provided the cDNA or gDNA that made up the material.

Per the original data handling: Reference gene primer amplification yielded estimated nucleated cell counts. Clones were sequenced by immunoSEQ multiplex PCR, and TCRdb holds only the in-frame ones, with some missing. V, J and clone size were drawn from that table, and D and trimming were deduced from the DNA. The sample lists a few hundred thousand clones; 75% to 85% were seen once. This receptor was obtained from a human donor in a cohort sampled during active COVID-19. Sample: peripheral blood.

CDR3 sequence (DNA): TGTGCCACCAGTGATGTGCGGGGCCAGCCCCAGCATTTT. It encodes CATSDVRGQPQHF. This chain links TRBV24-1 with TRBJ1-5, with a possible D match to TRBD1 (5 bases). Trimming cost V 3 bases and J 7 bases, with 9 bases left between them. Germline loops: CDR1 KGHDR, CDR2 SFDVKD. CDR3 length equals 13 residues.